The present entry profiles one T cell receptor beta chain with its context. Its antigen is as yet unknown. Germline CDR1 reads SGDLS; CDR2 reads YYNGEE. The CDR3 spans 15 residues. With 0 bases removed from V and 2 bases from J, the gap between germline ends came to 12 bases. The authors reverse transcribed roughly 0.5 to 1 ug RNA with random hexamers. TCRdb reanalysed the immunoSEQ multiplex PCR reads using MiXCR and keeps one entry per CDR3 protein. The data contain about 240,000 distinct CDR3 sequences, about 95% of them seen just once; the ten biggest clones take up 0.1%. The data are from a study of CD8 T cells in Susac syndrome. As for the study in general: Intravenous immunoglobulin alone or corticosteroids were being given to patients with Susac syndrome at blood draw, unless they were therapy-naive. Study results and caveats: The authors found no clonal expansion in Susac syndrome CD4+ T cell repertoires. The relatively small number of individuals in the TCR sequencing and HLA analysis was acknowledged by the study.

Under recently defined diagnostic criteria, the patients with Susac syndrome qualified as having definite or probable disease. Source material: CD4+ T cells from PBMCs. The rearrangement uses TRBV9 and TRBJ2-7; D gene uncertain. The sequence was obtained from a human donor with Susac syndrome. The CDR3 loop reads CASSVGPDPTYEQYF. CDR3 sequence (DNA): TGTGCCAGCAGCGTAGGCCCGGATCCTACCTACGAGCAGTACTTC.